Described below is a single TCR beta chain sequence and its context. As yet, its antigen is unknown. The source of the sample is a study of CXCR3-negative and CXCR3-positive naive CD8 T cells. Overall study results and limits: Upon cryopreservation, CXCR3 expression partially decreased, and most assays used fresh PBMCs. Much lower diversity was found in memory CD8+ cells, while both naive subsets had comparably high diversity. Naive cells that were CXCR3-positive had more hydrophobic TRB CDR3s (compared with CXCR3-negative naive cells).

This CDR3 region has 13 residues. Germline V CDR1 and CDR2: SQVTM, ANQGSEA. Researchers prepared the TRB cDNA libraries using 5' RACE with UMI labels. TCRdb reanalyzed the 5' RACE reads, giving one entry per CDR3 protein sequence and no DNA. Its listing shows around 63,000 distinct CDR3 sequences. The sample was naive CXCR3+ CD8+ T cells from blood. Stated subset: CD45RO-CCR7+CD27+CD95- naive CD8+ T cells expressing CXCR3 (TNR3+). This TCR was sampled from a human donor in good health. Some clones in this sample may be carry-over from other donors' samples. This chain uses TRBV29-1 with TRBJ1-2; TCRdb reports TRBD1, a call that lacks DNA to check it against. The CDR3 protein is CSVLAGGYYGYTF.